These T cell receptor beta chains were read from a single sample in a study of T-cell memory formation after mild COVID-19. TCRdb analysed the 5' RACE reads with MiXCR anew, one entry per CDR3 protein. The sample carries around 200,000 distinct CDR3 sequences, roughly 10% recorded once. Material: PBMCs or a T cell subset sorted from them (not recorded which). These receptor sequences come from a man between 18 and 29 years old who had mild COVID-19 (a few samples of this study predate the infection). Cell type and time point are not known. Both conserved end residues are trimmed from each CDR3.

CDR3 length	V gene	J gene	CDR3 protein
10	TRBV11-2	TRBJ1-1	ASSPGGQRAF
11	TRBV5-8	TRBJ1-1	ASSYNRGTEAF
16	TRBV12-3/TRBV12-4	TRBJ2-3	ASSFLSPASGGTDTQY
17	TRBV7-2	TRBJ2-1	ASSLRGLAGTRAYNEQF
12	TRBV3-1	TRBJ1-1	ASRNYMVGTEAF
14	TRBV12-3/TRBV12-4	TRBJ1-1	ASSSRGGTGYTEAF
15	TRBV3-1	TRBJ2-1	ASSRSSGAGGPREQF
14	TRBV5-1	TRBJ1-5	ATVLGQGVGNQPQH
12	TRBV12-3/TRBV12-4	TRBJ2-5	ASSSWDRRETQY
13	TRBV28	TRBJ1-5	ASKESRGLVQPQH
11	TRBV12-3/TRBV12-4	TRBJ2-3	ASTRYLTDTQY
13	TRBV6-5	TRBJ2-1	ASSSRDRGLNEQF
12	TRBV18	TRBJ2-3	ASSLQGDTDTQY
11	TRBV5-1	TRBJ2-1	ASSPHRGDEQF
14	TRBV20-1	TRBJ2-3	SAGTSGGAWGDTQY
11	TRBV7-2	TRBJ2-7	ASSPTETYEQY
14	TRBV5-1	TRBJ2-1	ASSSYRGGHNNEQF
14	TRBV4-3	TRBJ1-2	ASSRRVGEGNYGYT
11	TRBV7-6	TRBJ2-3	ASSPQMGDTQY
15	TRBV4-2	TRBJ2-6	ASSQDGANSGANVLT
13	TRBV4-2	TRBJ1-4	ASSQVGDSFGKLF
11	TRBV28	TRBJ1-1	ASSFGGRTEAF
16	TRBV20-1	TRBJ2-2	SARRRLAAFANTGELF
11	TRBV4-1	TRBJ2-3	ASSLSAGDTQY
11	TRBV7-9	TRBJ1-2	ASSPQGAHGYT
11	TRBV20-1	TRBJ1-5	SARPGAQQPQH
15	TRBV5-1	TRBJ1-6	ASSLRSTGENNSPLH
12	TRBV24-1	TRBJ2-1	ATSDPRRGIEQF
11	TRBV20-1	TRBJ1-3	SASKGRADTIY
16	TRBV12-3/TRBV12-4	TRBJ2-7	ASSSDWTGGITSYERY
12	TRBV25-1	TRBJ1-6	ASSEIGWRSPLH
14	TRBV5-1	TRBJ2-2	ASSFTSGANTGELF
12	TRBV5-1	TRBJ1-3	ASQEQGSGNTIY
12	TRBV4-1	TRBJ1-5	ASSQPTAKLAQH
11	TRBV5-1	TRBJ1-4	ASSDGQGARLF
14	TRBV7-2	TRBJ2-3	ASSLVGTSGRDTQY